This T cell receptor (beta chain) was documented in a study of cytomegalovirus exposure and HLA in healthy donors. CDR3 length: 16 amino acids. Between the trimmed V and J ends, which lost 3 bases and 0 bases, there was a span of 14 bases. Germline V gene data show CDR1 as MGHRA and CDR2 as YSYEKL. Method: immunoSEQ multiplex PCR; TCRdb's copy keeps in-frame clones and lacks some. The top ten clones hold 0.75% to 0.85% of a sample with more than 250,000 clones, 80% to 90% of them seen once. V is TRBV4-1 and J is TRBJ1-2; unclear D gene. Sequencing was performed on PBMCs. The clonotype comes from a woman aged 18-29 years in good health and CMV-seronegative. The CDR3 spells CASSQHPTDTNYGYTF. CDR3 coding DNA: TGCGCCAGCAGCCAGCATCCCACTGACACTAACTATGGCTACACCTTC.